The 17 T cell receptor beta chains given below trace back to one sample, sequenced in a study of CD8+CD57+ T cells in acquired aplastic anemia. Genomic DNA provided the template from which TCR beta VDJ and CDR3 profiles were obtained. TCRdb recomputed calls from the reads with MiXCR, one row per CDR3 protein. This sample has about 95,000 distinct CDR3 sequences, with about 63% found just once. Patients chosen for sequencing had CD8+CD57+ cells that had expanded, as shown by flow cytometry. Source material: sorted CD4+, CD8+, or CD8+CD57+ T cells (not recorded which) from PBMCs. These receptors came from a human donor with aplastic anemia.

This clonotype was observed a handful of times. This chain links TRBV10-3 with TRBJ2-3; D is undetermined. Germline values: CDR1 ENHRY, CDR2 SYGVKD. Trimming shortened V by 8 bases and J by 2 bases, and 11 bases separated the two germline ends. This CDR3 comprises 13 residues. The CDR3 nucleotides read TGTGCCATCCCCGGAGCGACCACAGATACGCAGTATTTT. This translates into CAIPGATTDTQYF.

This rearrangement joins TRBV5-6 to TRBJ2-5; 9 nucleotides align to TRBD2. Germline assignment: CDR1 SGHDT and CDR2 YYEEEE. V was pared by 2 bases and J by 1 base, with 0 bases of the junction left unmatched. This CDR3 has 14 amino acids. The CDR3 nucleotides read TGTGCCAGCAGCTTTAGCGGGAGCCAAGAGACCCAGTACTTC. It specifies CASSFSGSQETQYF.

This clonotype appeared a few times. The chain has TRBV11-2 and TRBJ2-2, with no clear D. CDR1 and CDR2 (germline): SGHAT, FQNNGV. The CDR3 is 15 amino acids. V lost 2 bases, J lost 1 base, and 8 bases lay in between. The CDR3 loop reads CASSLLAVNTGELFF. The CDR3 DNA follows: TGTGCCAGCAGCTTATTAGCAGTGAACACCGGGGAGCTGTTTTTT.

The CDR3 nucleotides are TGTGCCGGAAGGACAGGCTCGGTGGACACTGAAGCTTTCTTT. Translation: CAGRTGSVDTEAFF. The chain has TRBV2 and TRBJ1-1, with TRBD1 identical over 7 bases. The V and J ends lost 11 bases and 3 bases, in that order; junction bases with no gene match: 12. The length of the CDR3 is 14 residues. Germline loops: CDR1 SNHLY, CDR2 FYNNEI.

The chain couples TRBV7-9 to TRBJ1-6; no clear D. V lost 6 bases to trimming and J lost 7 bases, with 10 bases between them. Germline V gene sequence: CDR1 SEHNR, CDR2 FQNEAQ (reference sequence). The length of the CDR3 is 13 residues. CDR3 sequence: CASREVSNSPLHF. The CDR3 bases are TGTGCCAGCAGGGAGGTCTCGAATTCACCCCTCCACTTT.

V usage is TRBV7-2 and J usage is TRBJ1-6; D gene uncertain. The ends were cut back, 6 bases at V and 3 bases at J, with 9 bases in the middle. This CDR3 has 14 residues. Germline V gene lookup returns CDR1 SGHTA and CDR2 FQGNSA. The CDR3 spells CASSLYSYNSPLHF. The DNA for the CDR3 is TGTGCCAGCAGTTTATACAGCTATAATTCACCCCTCCACTTT.

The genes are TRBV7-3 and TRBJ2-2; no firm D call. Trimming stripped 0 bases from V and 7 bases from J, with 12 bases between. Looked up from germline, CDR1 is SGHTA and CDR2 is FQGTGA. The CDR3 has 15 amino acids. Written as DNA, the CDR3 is TGTGCCAGCAGCTTAACAGGCCTAAGGAGCGGGGAGCTGTTTTTT. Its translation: CASSLTGLRSGELFF.

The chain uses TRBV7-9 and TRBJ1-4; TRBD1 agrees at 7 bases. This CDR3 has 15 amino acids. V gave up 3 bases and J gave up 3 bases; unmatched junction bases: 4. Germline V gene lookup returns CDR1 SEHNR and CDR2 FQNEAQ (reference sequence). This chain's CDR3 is CASSLTDRSNEKLFF. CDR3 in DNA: TGTGCCAGCAGCTTGACGGACAGGTCTAATGAAAAACTGTTTTTT.

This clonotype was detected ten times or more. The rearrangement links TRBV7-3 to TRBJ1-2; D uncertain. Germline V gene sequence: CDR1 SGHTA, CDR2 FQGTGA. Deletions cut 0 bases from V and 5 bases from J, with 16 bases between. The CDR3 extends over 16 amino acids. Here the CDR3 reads CASSLTGRVGVYGYTF. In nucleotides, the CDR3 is TGTGCCAGCAGCTTAACTGGGCGGGTCGGGGTATATGGCTACACCTTC.

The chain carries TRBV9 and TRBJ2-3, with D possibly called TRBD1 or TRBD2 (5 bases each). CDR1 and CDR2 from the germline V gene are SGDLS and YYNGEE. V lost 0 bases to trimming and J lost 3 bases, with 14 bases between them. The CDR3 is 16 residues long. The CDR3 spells CASSVGGAQATDTQYF. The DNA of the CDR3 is TGTGCCAGCAGCGTAGGAGGGGCTCAGGCAACAGATACGCAGTATTTT.

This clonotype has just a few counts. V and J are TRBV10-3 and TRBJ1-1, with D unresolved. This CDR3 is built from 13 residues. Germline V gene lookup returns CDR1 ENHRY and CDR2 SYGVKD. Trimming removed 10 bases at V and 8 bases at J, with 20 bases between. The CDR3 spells CASRAWERSEAFF. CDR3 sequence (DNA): TGTGCCAGTAGGGCGTGGGAGAGGTCGGAAGCTTTCTTT.

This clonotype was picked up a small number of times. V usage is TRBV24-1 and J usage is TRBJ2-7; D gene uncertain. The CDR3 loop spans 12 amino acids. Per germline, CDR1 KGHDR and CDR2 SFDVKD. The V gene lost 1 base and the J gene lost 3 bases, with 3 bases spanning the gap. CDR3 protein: CATSDLGYEQYF. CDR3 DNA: TGTGCCACCAGTGATTTAGGCTACGAGCAGTACTTC.

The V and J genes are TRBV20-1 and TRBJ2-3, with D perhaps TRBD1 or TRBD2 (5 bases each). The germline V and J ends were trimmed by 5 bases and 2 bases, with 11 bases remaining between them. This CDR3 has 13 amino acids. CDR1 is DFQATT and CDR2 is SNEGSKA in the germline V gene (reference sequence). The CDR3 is CSAGAGHTDTQYF. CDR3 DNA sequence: TGCAGTGCTGGGGCGGGCCACACAGATACGCAGTATTTT.

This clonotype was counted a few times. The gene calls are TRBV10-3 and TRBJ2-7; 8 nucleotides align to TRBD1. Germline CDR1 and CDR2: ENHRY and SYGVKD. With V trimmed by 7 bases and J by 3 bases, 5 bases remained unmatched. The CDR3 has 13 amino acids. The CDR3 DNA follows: TGTGCCATCACCGCGGGACAGGACTACGAGCAGTACTTC. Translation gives CAITAGQDYEQYF.

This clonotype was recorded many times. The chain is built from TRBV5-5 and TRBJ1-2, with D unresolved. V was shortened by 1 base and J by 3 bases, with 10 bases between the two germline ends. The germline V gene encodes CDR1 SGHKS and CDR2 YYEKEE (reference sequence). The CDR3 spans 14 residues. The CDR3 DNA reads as TGTGCCAGCAGCTTGCACAGTTCCTACTATGGCTACACCTTC. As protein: CASSLHSSYYGYTF.

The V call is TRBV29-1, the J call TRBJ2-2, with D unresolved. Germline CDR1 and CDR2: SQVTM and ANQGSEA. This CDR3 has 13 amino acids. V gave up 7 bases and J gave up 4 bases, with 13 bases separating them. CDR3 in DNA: TGCAGCGCCAATAAGGCGGCCACCGGGGAGCTGTTTTTT. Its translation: CSANKAATGELFF.

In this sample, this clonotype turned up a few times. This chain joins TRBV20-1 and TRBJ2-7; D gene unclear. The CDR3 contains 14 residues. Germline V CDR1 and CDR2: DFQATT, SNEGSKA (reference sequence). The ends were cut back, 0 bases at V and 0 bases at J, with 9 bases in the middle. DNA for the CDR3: TGCAGTGCTAGAGACAGGTTTAGCTCCTACGAGCAGTACTTC. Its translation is CSARDRFSSYEQYF.